The 32 T cell receptor beta chains given below trace back to one sample, sequenced in a study of blood T cells in healthy people across ages. Through a sample-barcoded 5' primer and a J-beta primer mix, a second PCR was run for roughly 6 to 11 cycles. TCRdb itself ran the 5' RACE reads through MiXCR, one entry per CDR3 protein. Of about 620,000 distinct CDR3 sequences detected, under 25% appear once; the ten largest clones hold 3% to 4%. Sequences were obtained from blood. All receptors derive from a man between 65 and 85 years old in good health.

V is TRBV6-1 and J is TRBJ1-4; D is uncertain. Trimming shortened V by 6 bases and J by 7 bases, and 27 bases separated the two germline ends. The CDR3 consists of 18 residues. CDR1 and CDR2 from the germline V gene are MNHNS and SASEGT. The CDR3 loop is CASSPGRRSKTYGEKLFF. The CDR3 DNA reads as TGTGCCAGCAGCCCCGGCAGGAGATCAAAGACCTACGGTGAAAAACTGTTTTTT.

Many counts were recorded for this clonotype. This chain joins TRBV7-8 and TRBJ1-4; no reliable D call. This CDR3 region has 15 residues. Germline V gene lookup returns CDR1 SGHVS and CDR2 FQNEAQ. Trimming left V 1 base short and J 4 bases short, with 10 bases between. The CDR3 protein is CASSLVLGYNEKLFF. CDR3 DNA sequence: TGTGCCAGCAGCTTAGTTCTAGGCTATAATGAAAAACTGTTTTTT.

The V and J genes are TRBV20-1 and TRBJ2-7; D might be TRBD1 or TRBD2, each matching 5 bases. The CDR3 is 12 amino acids. The germline V gene encodes CDR1 DFQATT and CDR2 SNEGSKA (reference sequence). V was clipped by 5 bases and J by 4 bases, with 12 bases between them. CDR3 sequence reads: CSADQGRYEQYF. The CDR3, as DNA: TGCAGTGCTGACCAGGGACGGTACGAGCAGTACTTC.

This CDR3 reads CASSYRRGANGELFF. The CDR3 DNA reads as TGTGCCAGCAGCTACCGGAGGGGCGCGAACGGGGAGCTGTTTTTT. V gene TRBV7-2 combines with J gene TRBJ2-2, with D possibly TRBD2 on 6 matching bases. Trimming cost V 4 bases and J 7 bases, with 16 bases left between them. Per the germline V gene, CDR1 is SGHTA and CDR2 is FQGNSA. The CDR3 is 15 amino acids.

This clonotype appeared a few times. V and J are TRBV20-1 and TRBJ2-2; D perhaps matches TRBD2 (5 bases). Germline V gives CDR1 DFQATT, CDR2 SNEGSKA (reference sequence). Trimming took off 3 bases at V and 10 bases at J, with 12 bases between the two ends. The CDR3 has 12 residues. CDR3 region: CSARAGLSELFF. The CDR3 nucleotides are TGCAGTGCTAGGGCTGGACTGTCGGAGCTGTTTTTT.

This clonotype was observed a few times. This chain links TRBV10-3 with TRBJ2-3; 11 bases fit TRBD1. Unmatched junction bases numbered 3, after V lost 2 bases and J lost 5 bases. Per germline, CDR1 ENHRY and CDR2 SYGVKD. The CDR3 loop spans 15 amino acids. The CDR3 coding sequence is TGTGCCATCAGTGAGGGACAGGGGGCCGGAGATACGCAGTATTTT. Its translation: CAISEGQGAGDTQYF.

The CDR3 DNA is TGTGCCAGCAGCTTGGCTATCGTTGGGGCCCCTGGAAACACCATATATTTT. Amino acid sequence: CASSLAIVGAPGNTIYF. The chain is built from TRBV7-9 and TRBJ1-3; tentatively, D is TRBD1 (5 bases). The CDR3 extends over 17 amino acids. Germline CDR1 is SEHNR and CDR2 is FQNEAQ (reference sequence). Deletions cut 3 bases from V and 2 bases from J, with 17 bases between.

This clonotype appeared many times. J is TRBJ2-3 and V is TRBV7-9; 8 bases line up with TRBD1. This CDR3 has 15 amino acids. With V trimmed by 4 bases and J by 3 bases, 6 bases remained unmatched. CDR1 and CDR2 (germline): SEHNR, FQNEAQ (reference sequence). For the CDR3, the DNA is TGTGCCAGCAGCTCCAGGGGGCGCGAGACAGATACGCAGTATTTT. It codes for CASSSRGRETDTQYF.

The V call is TRBV5-1, the J call TRBJ2-3; no reliable D call. V lost 0 bases, J lost 1 base, and 12 bases lay in between. CDR1 and CDR2 from the germline V gene are SGHRS and YFSETQ. The CDR3 sequence is 16 residues long. For the CDR3, the DNA is TGCGCCAGCAGCTTGGAGGTGGGAACCGGCACAGATACGCAGTATTTT. Protein product: CASSLEVGTGTDTQYF.

The chain recombines TRBV27 with TRBJ2-1; 7 positions agree with TRBD2. This CDR3 is 19 amino acids long. The V gene end was trimmed by 2 bases and the J gene end by 6 bases; junction bases not matched to a gene: 19. Germline-derived CDR1 and CDR2 are MNHEY and SMNVEV (reference sequence). CDR3 coding DNA: TGTGCCAGCAGTTTAGGCGGGGGTTCAGCTAGCGCGTTTAGCAATGAGCAGTTCTTC. Its translation is CASSLGGGSASAFSNEQFF.

This clonotype was counted a few times. The gene calls are TRBV6-6 and TRBJ2-1; 8 positions match TRBD2. Germline V gives CDR1 MNHNY, CDR2 SVGAGI (reference sequence). V was pared by 2 bases and J by 5 bases, with 5 bases of the junction left unmatched. CDR3 length: 15 amino acids. CDR3 protein: CASSYATSGDNEQFF. In DNA form, the CDR3 reads TGTGCCAGCAGTTACGCAACTAGCGGTGACAATGAGCAGTTCTTC.

The table lists this clonotype with a few counts. J is TRBJ2-2 and V is TRBV4-2, with TRBD2 matching 8 bases. This CDR3 is 18 amino acids long. The V gene's germline CDR1 is LGHNA and CDR2 YNFKEQ. V dropped 1 base and J dropped 5; count of bases not matched to a gene: 12. The CDR3 coding sequence is TGTGCCAGCAGCCAAGTCCTTAGCGGGATTGCTAGGACCGGGGAGCTGTTTTTT. Encoded protein: CASSQVLSGIARTGELFF.

The chain carries TRBV18 and TRBJ2-5, with a possible D match to TRBD1 (5 bases). The CDR3 covers 13 residues. Trimming removed 8 bases from V and 5 bases from J, with 15 bases in between. Germline CDR1 KGHSH, CDR2 LQKENI. CDR3 nucleotides: TGTGCCAGCCTCGCGCAGGGATCCGAGACCCAGTACTTC. This gives the protein CASLAQGSETQYF.

This clonotype was detected only a few times. J is TRBJ2-1 and V is TRBV7-2; TRBD1 is a possible D gene (5 bases). The DNA end is more similar to TRBJ2-7, so the J call may be wrong. This CDR3 comprises 14 residues. The germline gives CDR1 SGHTA, CDR2 FQGNSA. CDR3 residues: CASSPANRGYEQYF. The CDR3, as DNA: TGTGCCAGCAGCCCAGCGAATAGGGGCTACGAGCAGTACTTC.

The gene calls are TRBV4-3 and TRBJ2-5; no firm D call. CDR3 length: 15 amino acids. Germline V lookup: CDR1 LGHNA, CDR2 YSLEER. V lost 1 base and J 5 bases, leaving 14 bases between the germline ends. DNA of the CDR3: TGCGCCAGCAGCCAAGCTGCGGCAGCTCGGGAGACCCAGTACTTC. This gives the protein CASSQAAAARETQYF.

The gene calls are TRBV2 and TRBJ2-5; TRBD1 agrees at 7 bases. The J call may not be correct, given that the DNA end is closer to TRBJ2-7. The CDR3 is 13 residues long. Germline V gene data show CDR1 as SNHLY and CDR2 as FYNNEI. CDR3 amino acids: CASRDTGAYEQYF. The CDR3 bases are TGTGCCAGCAGAGATACAGGGGCCTACGAGCAGTACTTC.

This clonotype came up a few times. The J gene is TRBJ1-3, the V gene TRBV5-5; D ambiguous. V lost 3 bases to trimming and J lost 4 bases, with 11 bases between them. This CDR3 comprises 14 residues. Germline-derived CDR1 and CDR2 are SGHKS and YYEKEE (reference sequence). DNA of the CDR3: TGTGCCAGCAGCTCCAGAGTAGCCGGAAACACCATATATTTT. Residues: CASSSRVAGNTIYF.

This clonotype was observed a handful of times. The rearrangement links TRBV27 to TRBJ2-5, with TRBD1 identical over 9 bases. Losses at the gene ends were 1 base for V and 0 bases for J; bases not matched to a gene: 6. Germline V gene sequence: CDR1 MNHEY, CDR2 SMNVEV (reference sequence). The CDR3 length is 17 residues. DNA of the CDR3: TGTGCCAGCAGTTTATTAGGGGACAGGGAGTACCAAGAGACCCAGTACTTC. This gives the protein CASSLLGDREYQETQYF.

The sample holds many counts of this clonotype. The chain links TRBV10-3 to TRBJ2-1; 14 bases map to TRBD2. The CDR3 consists of 14 residues. V was clipped by 10 bases and J by 7 bases; unmatched bases: 6. Germline V gene lookup returns CDR1 ENHRY and CDR2 SYGVKD. CDR3 sequence (DNA): TGTGCCACCGGGACTAGCGGGAGTCGGAATGAGCAGTTCTTC. This gives the protein CATGTSGSRNEQFF.

The chain joins TRBV6-2 or TRBV6-3 to TRBJ2-1; 13 bases fit TRBD2. Trimming took 9 bases from V and 9 from J; bases not matched to a gene: 8. CDR1 is MNHEY and CDR2 is SVGEGT in the germline V gene. CDR3 length: 14 amino acids. CDR3 region: CASQLAGGPAEQFF. The CDR3 region has the DNA TGTGCCAGTCAACTAGCGGGAGGGCCAGCTGAGCAGTTCTTC.

There are many counts of this clonotype. The chain combines TRBV3-1 with TRBJ2-5, with 9 bases fitting TRBD2. The closer fit of TRBJ2-1 to the DNA end suggests the J call may be wrong. The CDR3 spans 14 residues. The V gene's germline CDR1 is LGHDT and CDR2 YNNKEL (reference sequence). The CDR3 DNA sequence: TGTGCCAGCAGCCACGGGCGGGAGGGGGTTGAGCAGTTCTTC. Amino acids: CASSHGREGVEQFF.

This clonotype came up a few times. The rearrangement joins TRBV5-5 to TRBJ2-5; D is uncertain. Trimming shortened V by 1 base and J by 5 bases, and 12 bases separated the two germline ends. Germline V gene sequence: CDR1 SGHKS, CDR2 YYEKEE (reference sequence). The CDR3 consists of 14 residues. The CDR3 nucleotides are TGTGCCAGCAGCTTGTTCGGTGATATGGAGACCCAGTACTTC. It is translated as CASSLFGDMETQYF.

This clonotype was detected ten times or more. This sequence joins TRBV4-3 and TRBJ2-7; D gene unclear. The length of the CDR3 is 15 residues. Trimming removed 0 bases at V and 3 bases at J, with 12 bases between. CDR1 is LGHNA, CDR2 YSLEER, per germline. The DNA for the CDR3 is TGCGCCAGCAGCCAAGAGGGCCTTCCCGACTACGAGCAGTACTTC. The encoded protein is CASSQEGLPDYEQYF.

The genes are TRBV5-6 and TRBJ2-5; no clear D. The germline V gene encodes CDR1 SGHDT and CDR2 YYEEEE. The length of the CDR3 is 12 residues. Trimming left V 4 bases short and J 0 bases short, with 4 bases between. The CDR3 here is CASSMNQETQYF. In DNA form, the CDR3 reads TGTGCCAGCAGCATGAACCAAGAGACCCAGTACTTC.

The chain links TRBV3-1 to TRBJ2-4; no clear D. V lost 1 base, J lost 10 bases, and 8 bases lay in between. Germline lookup yields CDR1 LGHDT and CDR2 YNNKEL (reference sequence). The CDR3 spans 12 residues. The DNA for the CDR3 is TGTGCCAGCAGCCAAGTCCCGGAAATTCAGTACTTC. It codes for CASSQVPEIQYF.

V usage is TRBV20-1 and J usage is TRBJ2-3, with 7 bases that match TRBD2. The junction had 5 bases not matched to a gene; V was cut back by 0 bases and J by 2 bases. The CDR3 consists of 15 residues. Germline CDR1 and CDR2: DFQATT and SNEGSKA (reference sequence). For the CDR3, the DNA is TGCAGTGCTAGAGAACCTAGCGGAAACACAGATACGCAGTATTTT. This gives the protein CSAREPSGNTDTQYF.

This clonotype showed up just a few times. J is TRBJ2-1 and V is TRBV5-1; 12 nucleotides align to TRBD2. V shed 4 bases and J 13 bases; nucleotides not matched to a gene: 9. This CDR3 has 14 residues. Looked up from germline, CDR1 is SGHRS and CDR2 is YFSETQ. The CDR3: CASSTASGRAFQFF. The CDR3, as DNA: TGCGCCAGCAGCACCGCTAGCGGGAGGGCCTTTCAGTTCTTC.

This chain joins TRBV7-9 and TRBJ2-2; 9 bases agree with TRBD2. V lost 3 bases, J lost 4 bases, and 6 bases stayed unmatched. Germline V gene lookup returns CDR1 SEHNR and CDR2 FQNEAQ (reference sequence). There are 16 residues in the CDR3. The CDR3 sequence: CASSFGAGGTTGELFF. The CDR3 region has the DNA TGTGCCAGCAGCTTCGGAGCGGGAGGCACCACCGGGGAGCTGTTTTTT.

This clonotype was picked up a small number of times. CDR3 protein: CASDPGGRGTEAFF. In DNA form, the CDR3 reads TGTGCCAGCGACCCCGGGGGGAGAGGAACTGAAGCTTTCTTT. This chain links TRBV28 with TRBJ1-1, with D perhaps matching TRBD1 (5 bases). Germline lookup yields CDR1 MDHEN and CDR2 SYDVKM. Trimming shortened V by 8 bases and J by 5 bases, and 18 bases separated the two germline ends. This CDR3 comprises 14 residues.

V gene TRBV9 combines with J gene TRBJ2-3; D gene unclear. The length of the CDR3 is 14 residues. Germline V gene data show CDR1 as SGDLS and CDR2 as YYNGEE. Trimming removed 1 base from V and 0 bases from J, with 6 bases in between. The chain's CDR3 is CASSVLPSTDTQYF. The CDR3 DNA reads TGTGCCAGCAGCGTACTTCCTAGCACAGATACGCAGTATTTT.

The chain links TRBV20-1 to TRBJ1-2; 8 bases map to TRBD1. Germline CDR1 is DFQATT and CDR2 is SNEGSKA (reference sequence). The junction had 6 bases not matched to a gene; V was cut back by 4 bases and J by 8 bases. The CDR3 contains 12 residues. CDR3 nucleotide sequence: TGCAGTGCTACTGGACAGGGAGCCGGCTACACCTTC. Translated, it gives CSATGQGAGYTF.

Here the CDR3 DNA reads TGCAGCGTTGAAGAGATGCGGGAGACCACCTACGAGCAGTACTTC. As protein: CSVEEMRETTYEQYF. The V call is TRBV29-1, the J call TRBJ2-5; 7 bases are shared with TRBD2. The DNA end favors TRBJ2-7, so the J call may be wrong. This CDR3 comprises 15 residues. Germline CDR1 reads SQVTM; CDR2 reads ANQGSEA.